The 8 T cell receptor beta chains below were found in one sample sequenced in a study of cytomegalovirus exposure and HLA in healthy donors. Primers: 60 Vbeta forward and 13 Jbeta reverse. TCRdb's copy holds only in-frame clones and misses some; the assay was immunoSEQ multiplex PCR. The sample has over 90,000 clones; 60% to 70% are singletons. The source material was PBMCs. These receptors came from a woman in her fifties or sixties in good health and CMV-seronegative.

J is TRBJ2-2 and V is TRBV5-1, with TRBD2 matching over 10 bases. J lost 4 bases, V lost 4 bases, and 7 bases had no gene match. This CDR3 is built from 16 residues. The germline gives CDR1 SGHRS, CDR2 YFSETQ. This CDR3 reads CASSPGAGGLTGELFF. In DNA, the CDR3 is TGCGCCAGCAGCCCCGGAGCGGGGGGGCTCACCGGGGAGCTGTTTTTT.

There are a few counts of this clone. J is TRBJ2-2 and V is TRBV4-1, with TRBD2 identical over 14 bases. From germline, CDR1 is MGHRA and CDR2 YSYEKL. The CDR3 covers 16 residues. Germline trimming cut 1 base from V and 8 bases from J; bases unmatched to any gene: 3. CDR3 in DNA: TGCGCCAGCAGCCAAGGACTAGCGGGGGGGCGTGGGGAGCTGTTTTTT. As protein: CASSQGLAGGRGELFF.

As DNA, the CDR3 is TGCGCCAGCAGCGCGGGACTAGCGGACACCGGGGAGCTGTTTTTT. It specifies CASSAGLADTGELFF. This chain uses TRBV5-1 with TRBJ2-2, with 11 bases identical to TRBD2. Germline values: CDR1 SGHRS, CDR2 YFSETQ. This CDR3 comprises 15 residues. V shed 4 bases and J 3 bases; nucleotides not matched to a gene: 2.

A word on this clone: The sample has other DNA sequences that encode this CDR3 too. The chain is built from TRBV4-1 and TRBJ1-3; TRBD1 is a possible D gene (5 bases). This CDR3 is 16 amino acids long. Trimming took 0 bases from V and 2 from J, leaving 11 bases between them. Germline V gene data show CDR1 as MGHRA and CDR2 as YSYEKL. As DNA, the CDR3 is TGCGCCAGCAGCCAAGATGGGGCAGATCCTGGAAACACCATATATTTT. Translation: CASSQDGADPGNTIYF.

The CDR3 region is CASKTAQGLWNEQFF. The CDR3 DNA is TGTGCCAGCAAGACGGCACAGGGCCTTTGGAATGAGCAGTTCTTC. The chain combines TRBV6-5 with TRBJ2-1; a possible D gene is TRBD1 (6 bases). CDR1 is MNHEY, CDR2 SVGAGI, per germline. The CDR3 length is 15 residues. Deletions cut 7 bases from V and 7 bases from J, with 20 bases between.

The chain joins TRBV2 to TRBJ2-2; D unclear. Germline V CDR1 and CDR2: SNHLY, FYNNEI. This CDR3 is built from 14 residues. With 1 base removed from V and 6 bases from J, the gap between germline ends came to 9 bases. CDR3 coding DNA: TGTGCCAGCAGTGAAGAAGTAGTAGCCGGGGAGCTGTTTTTT. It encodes CASSEEVVAGELFF.

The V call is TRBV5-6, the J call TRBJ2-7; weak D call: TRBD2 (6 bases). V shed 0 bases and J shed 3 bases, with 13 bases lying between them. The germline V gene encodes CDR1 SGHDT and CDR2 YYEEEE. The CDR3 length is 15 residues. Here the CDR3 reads CASSLVVRAGYEQYF. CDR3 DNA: TGTGCCAGCAGCTTGGTAGTCAGAGCGGGCTACGAGCAGTACTTC.

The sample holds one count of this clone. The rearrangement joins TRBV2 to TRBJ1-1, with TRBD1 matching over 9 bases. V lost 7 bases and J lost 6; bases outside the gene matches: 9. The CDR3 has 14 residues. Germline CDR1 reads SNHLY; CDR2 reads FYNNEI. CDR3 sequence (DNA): TGTGCCAGCAATCCCGGGACAGGGTCCTCTGAAGCTTTCTTT. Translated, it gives CASNPGTGSSEAFF. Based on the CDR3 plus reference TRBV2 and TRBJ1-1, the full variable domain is EPEVTQTPSHQVTQMGQEVILRCVPISNHLYFYWYRQILGQKVEFLVSFYNNEISEKSEIFDDQFSVERPDGSNFTLKIRSTKLEDSAMYFCASNPGTGSSEAFFGQGTRLTVV.